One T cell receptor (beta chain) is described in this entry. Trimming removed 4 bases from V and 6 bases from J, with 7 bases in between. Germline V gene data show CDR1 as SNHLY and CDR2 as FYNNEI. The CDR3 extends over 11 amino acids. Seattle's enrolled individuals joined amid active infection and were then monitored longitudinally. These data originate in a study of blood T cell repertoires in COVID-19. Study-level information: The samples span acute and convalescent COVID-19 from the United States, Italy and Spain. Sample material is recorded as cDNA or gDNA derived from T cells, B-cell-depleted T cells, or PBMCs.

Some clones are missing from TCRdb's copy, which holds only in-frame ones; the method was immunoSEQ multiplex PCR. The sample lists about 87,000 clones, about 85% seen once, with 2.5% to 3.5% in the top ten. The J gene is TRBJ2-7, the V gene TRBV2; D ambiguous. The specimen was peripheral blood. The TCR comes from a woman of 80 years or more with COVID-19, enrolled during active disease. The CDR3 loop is CASSVAGEQYF. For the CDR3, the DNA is TGTGCCAGCAGTGTGGCAGGCGAGCAGTACTTC.